This is a list of T cell receptor beta chains from one sample in a study of T cells in localized non-small cell lung cancer. Clones were read by immunoSEQ multiplex PCR, and TCRdb kept only the in-frame ones, dropping some. The data contain 20,000 to 30,000 clones, roughly 80% of them singletons. The sequences come from PBMCs, collected before any cancer treatment. The receptors stem from a man aged 35 to 69 with stage II lung adenocarcinoma. Each CDR3 is given without its conserved first and last residue.

TRBV19	TRBJ1-5	ATSMWGAEQPQH
TRBV6-5	TRBJ1-2	ASSYQTVNYGYT
TRBV10-3	TRBJ1-3	AIGNGQGAGNTIY
TRBV7-2	TRBJ1-2	ASSSGQGNYGYT
TRBV5-1	TRBJ2-7	ASRPGAGGSFYEQY
TRBV14	TRBJ2-5	ASSLPGRETQY
TRBV5-8	TRBJ2-3	ASSPRTSGVTDTQY
TRBV6-5	TRBJ1-5	ASSYVGGQPQH
TRBV6-5	TRBJ1-1	ASRMDREGDTEAF
TRBV4-3	TRBJ1-1	ASSQGAGNTEAF
TRBV7-2	TRBJ1-3	ASSSGLSSGNTIY
TRBV10-3	TRBJ1-3	AATGGRGNTIY
TRBV5-6	TRBJ1-5	ASSSLNQPQH
TRBV27	TRBJ1-1	ASRGSRDTEAF
TRBV5-1	TRBJ2-1	ASGPGDSPSYNEQF
TRBV19	TRBJ2-4	ACSGTAKNIQY
TRBV5-1	TRBJ2-1	ASSLNSASYNEQF